This paragraph reports one TCR beta chain. Antigen: not known. This record belongs to a study of cytomegalovirus exposure and HLA in healthy donors. Germline V gene data show CDR1 as SGHDT and CDR2 as YYEEEE. The CDR3 has 15 residues. V lost 1 base to trimming and J lost 6 bases, with 16 bases between them. The study ran its PCR with 60 Vbeta and 13 Jbeta primers. Data came from immunoSEQ multiplex PCR; TCRdb stores just in-frame clones and leaves some out. This table holds under 150,000 clones, 65% to 85% found once. Notes on the study in general: A later analysis, which compared TCR beta chains of equal frequency, found the HLA-associated ones more clonally expanded. Usually a TCR sequence was rare, but some public TCRs were found in many donors. Associated with HLA alleles at 0.05 false discovery rate in a later analysis were 16,951 TCR beta sequences.

Source material: PBMCs. This sequence joins TRBV5-6 and TRBJ1-1; possible D gene TRBD1, 6 bases. The clonotype was recovered from a boy between 10 and 17 years old in good health and CMV-seronegative. This CDR3 is CASSLNPRGVPEAFF. The CDR3 coding sequence is TGTGCCAGCAGCTTGAACCCCAGGGGAGTCCCTGAAGCTTTCTTT. Using reference TRBV5-6 and TRBJ1-1 for the parts outside the CDR3, the full variable domain is DAGVTQSPTHLIKTRGQQVTLRCSPKSGHDTVSWYQQALGQGPQFIFQYYEEEERQRGNFPDRFSGHQFPNYSSELNVNALLLGDSALYLCASSLNPRGVPEAFFGQGTRLTVV.